The clone carrying this T cell receptor (beta chain) was seen at least ten times. The target antigen is unknown. Genomic DNA constituted the template upon which TCR beta VDJ and CDR3 profiling was performed. TCRdb re-analysed the reads in MiXCR, keeping a single row per CDR3 protein. The sample has approximately 470,000 distinct CDR3 sequences, approximately 32% seen once. Per germline, CDR1 WNHNN and CDR2 SYGVQD (reference sequence). V was trimmed by 6 bases and J by 6 bases, leaving 12 bases between them. The length of the CDR3 is 13 residues. This sample stems from a study of CD8+CD57+ T cells in acquired aplastic anemia. General study results and limits: Patient and control CD8+ Simpson's diversity was not significantly different. Researchers report that around 30 CD8+ CDR3 sequences appeared in both patients and controls.

Only patients with CD8+CD57+ cell expansion on flow cytometry were chosen for sequencing. Severe acquired aplastic anemia affected all patients. Patients had not yet gotten any therapy when their blood was taken for sampling. The sequenced sample consisted of sorted CD4+, CD8+, or CD8+CD57+ T cells (not recorded which) from PBMCs. The origin of this receptor is a human donor with aplastic anemia. The chain couples TRBV10-1 to TRBJ1-5; perhaps TRBD1 as D (6 bases). CDR3 sequence (DNA): TGCGCCAGCAGCGCAGGGGTGCGTCAGCCCCAGCATTTT. Its protein product is CASSAGVRQPQHF.